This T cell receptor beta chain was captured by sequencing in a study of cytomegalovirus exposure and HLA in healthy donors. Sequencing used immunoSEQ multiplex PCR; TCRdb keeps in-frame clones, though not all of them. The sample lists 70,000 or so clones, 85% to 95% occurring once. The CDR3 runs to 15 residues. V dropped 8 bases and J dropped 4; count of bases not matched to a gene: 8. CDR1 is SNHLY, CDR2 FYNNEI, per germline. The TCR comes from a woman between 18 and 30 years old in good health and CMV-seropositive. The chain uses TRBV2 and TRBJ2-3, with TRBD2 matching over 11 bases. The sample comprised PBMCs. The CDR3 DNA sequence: TGTGCCAGCCGCGGGGGTAGCGGGGGGGCAGATACGCAGTATTTT. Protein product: CASRGGSGGADTQYF.